What follows describes a single TCR beta chain. It has no known antigen specificity. Base qualities are missing; no much larger clone stands one base away. This entry belongs to a study of CD8 T cells in Susac syndrome (dated by TCRdb to about 2019). Broadly, across the study: Whether CD8+ T cell activation and differentiation in Susac syndrome was antigen driven was tested using repertoire sequencing.

High-throughput TCR beta sequencing profiled peripheral blood CD8+ and CD4+ T cells from healthy donors, Susac syndrome patients and multiple sclerosis patients. Healthy donors were age- and sex-matched controls. CD8+ TEMRA cells were enriched by FACS, while bulk CD8+ and CD4+ T cells were purified by magnetic negative isolation. Blood was collected in EDTA tubes and processed within 24 hours, with PBMCs isolated through density gradient centrifugation. PBMCs destined for TCR sequencing were cryopreserved in liquid nitrogen and later thawed in a 37 °C water bath. The sorted or isolated CD4+, CD8+ and CD8+ TEMRA cells had a purity of 90% or higher. RNA was extracted using the RNeasy kit, and about 0.5 to 1 ug of the RNA was reverse transcribed with random hexamers. The immunoSEQ multiplex PCR assay, covering 54 Vbeta and 13 Jbeta segments, was used to amplify TCR beta CDR3 regions. PCR amplification bias was corrected by using a synthetic template baseline for primer optimization and computational correction. Regarding the original processing steps: Only productive sequences were kept, with reads annotated to V, D and J genes according to IMGT and analyzed in immunoSEQ Analyzer. Clonality was calculated as one minus the Shannon entropy normalized by log2 of the number of productive unique sequences. For each patient and control, public and private clones were evaluated within the 100 most prevalent clones. Clones were defined as Susac-specific if absent from the healthy and MS cohorts, from some 1,000 published viral clones and from other ImmuneACCESS disease sequences. TCRdb reprocessing: public reads trimmed at Q25 with fastp, clones called with MiXCR, in-frame beta chains kept. Each entry is one CDR3 protein sequence, shown with its most common DNA and genes. TCRdb's processing, not the study's, gives the V and J calls here. Present in this sample are around 160,000 distinct CDR3 sequences, around 93% of which were seen just once. The top ten constitute more than 0.11% of the sample.

The germline V and J ends show losses of 4 bases and 6 bases respectively, and no gene match explains 3 bases of the junction. Its CDR3 holds 14 amino acids, cysteine through phenylalanine. Only CDR3 DNA is held: 42 bases, read in frame from base 1. Reading the germline V gene gives CDR1 SNHLY and CDR2 FYNNEI. Broader findings and caveats from the paper: The number of individuals in the TCR sequencing and HLA analysis was acknowledged as relatively small.

Recombination connected TRBV2 to TRBJ2-2; TRBD2 fits 9 bases in the junction. The sequenced sample was CD4+ T cells from PBMCs. The TCR was taken from a human donor in good health. In nucleotides, the sequence is TGTGCCAGCAGTGGACTAGCGGAGTCCGGGGAGCTGTTTTTT. It translates to CASSGLAESGELFF.